This T cell receptor (beta chain) derives from a study of T cell clonality in common variable immunodeficiency. The assay was immunoSEQ multiplex PCR, and TCRdb's table has in-frame clones only and misses some. The sample presents around 39,000 clones, none singletons. This clone was observed many times. The read ends 3 residues before the CDR3 terminus; that terminus is restored from the germline J gene. The CDR3 spans 14 residues. Between the trimmed V and J ends, which lost 1 base and 10 bases, there was a span of 13 bases. Germline CDR1 is SGHTA and CDR2 is FQGNSA. This TCR derives from a person aged 18 to 75 in good health. Sequenced material: peripheral blood mononuclear cells. The V call is TRBV7-2, the J call TRBJ1-4; D is possibly TRBD1 (5 bases). CDR3 DNA, as far as it was read: TGTGCCAGCAGCTTAGAAGGGGCAGCTGGAAAA. Translating it yields CASSLEGAAGK. The full CDR3 is CASSLEGAAGKLFF. The full variable domain, completed using reference TRBV7-2 and TRBJ1-4, is GAGVSQSPSNKVTEKGKDVELRCDPISGHTALYWYRQSLGQGLEFLIYFQGNSAPDKSGLPSDRFSAERTGGSVSTLTIQRTQQEDSAVYLCASSLEGAAGKLFFGSGTQLSVL.